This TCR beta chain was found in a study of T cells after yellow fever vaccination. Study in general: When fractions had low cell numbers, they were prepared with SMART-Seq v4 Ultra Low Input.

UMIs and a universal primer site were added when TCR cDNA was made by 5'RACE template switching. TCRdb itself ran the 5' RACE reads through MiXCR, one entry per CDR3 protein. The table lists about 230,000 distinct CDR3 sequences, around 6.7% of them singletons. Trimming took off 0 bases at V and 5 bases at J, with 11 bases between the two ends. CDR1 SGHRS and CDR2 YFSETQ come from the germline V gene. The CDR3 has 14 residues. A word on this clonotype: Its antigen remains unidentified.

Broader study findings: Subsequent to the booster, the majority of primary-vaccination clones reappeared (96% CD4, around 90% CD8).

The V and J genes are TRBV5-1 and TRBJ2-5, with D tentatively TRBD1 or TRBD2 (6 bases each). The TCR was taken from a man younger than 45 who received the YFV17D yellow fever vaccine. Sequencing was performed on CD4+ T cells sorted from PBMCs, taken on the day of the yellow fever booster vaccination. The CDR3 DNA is TGCGCCAGCAGCTTGGTGTGGGGGGCGGAGACCCAGTACTTC. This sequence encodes CASSLVWGAETQYF.